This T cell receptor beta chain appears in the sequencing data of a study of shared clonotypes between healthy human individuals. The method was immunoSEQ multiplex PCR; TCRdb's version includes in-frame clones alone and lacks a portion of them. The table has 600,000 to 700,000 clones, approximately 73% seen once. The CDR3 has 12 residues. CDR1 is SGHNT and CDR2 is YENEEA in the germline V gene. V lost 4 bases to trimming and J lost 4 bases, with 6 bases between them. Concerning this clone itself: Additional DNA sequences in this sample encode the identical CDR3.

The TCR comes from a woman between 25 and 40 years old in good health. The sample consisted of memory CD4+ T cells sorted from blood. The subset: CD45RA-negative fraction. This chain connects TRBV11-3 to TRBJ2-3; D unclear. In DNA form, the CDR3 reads TGTGCCAGCAGCTCCAGAGCAGATACGCAGTATTTT. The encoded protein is CASSSRADTQYF.